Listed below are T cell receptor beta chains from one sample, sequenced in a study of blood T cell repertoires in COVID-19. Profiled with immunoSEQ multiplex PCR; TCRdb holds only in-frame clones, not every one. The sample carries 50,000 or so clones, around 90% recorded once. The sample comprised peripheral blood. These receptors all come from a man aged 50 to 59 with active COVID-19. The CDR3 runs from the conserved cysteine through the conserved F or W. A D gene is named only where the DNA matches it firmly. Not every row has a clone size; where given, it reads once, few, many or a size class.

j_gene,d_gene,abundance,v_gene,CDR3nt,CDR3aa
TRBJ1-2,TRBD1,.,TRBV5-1,TGCGCCAGCAGTACGACAGGGGCCTATGGCTACACCTTC,CASSTTGAYGYTF
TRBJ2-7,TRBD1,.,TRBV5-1,TGCGCCAGCAGCTTGGGGACAGGGATATCCTACGAGCAGTACTTC,CASSLGTGISYEQYF
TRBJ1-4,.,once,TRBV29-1,TGCAGCGTTGGGTGGACAAAAGGGGGAAAACTGTTTTTT,CSVGWTKGGKLFF
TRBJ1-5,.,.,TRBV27,TGTGCCAGCAGTTGGACCGGGGGGTCGGATCAGCCCCAGCATTTT,CASSWTGGSDQPQHF
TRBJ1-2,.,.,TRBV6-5,TGTGCCAGTAAACAGGAGCACTATGGCTACACCTTC,CASKQEHYGYTF
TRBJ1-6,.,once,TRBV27,TGTGCCAGCAGTTGGCTTTCGGGGAATTCACCCCTCCACTTT,CASSWLSGNSPLHF
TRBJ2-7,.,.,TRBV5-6,TGTGCCAGCAGCTTGGGTAGTTCGGTTGAGCAGTACTTC,CASSLGSSVEQYF
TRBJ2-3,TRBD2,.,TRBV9,TGTGCCAGCGGTCCCGGGGGGGGAGATACGCAGTATTTT,CASGPGGGDTQYF
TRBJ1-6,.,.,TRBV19,TGTGCCAGTAAGCCGGGGGGCAGAAATTCACCCCTCCACTTT,CASKPGGRNSPLHF
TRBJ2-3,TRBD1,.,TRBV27,TGTGCCAGCAGTCAACAGGGGGCTACAGATACGCAGTATTTT,CASSQQGATDTQYF
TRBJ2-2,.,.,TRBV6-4,TGTGCCAGCAGTGTTGTAAAGAACAGGTTACTTATAACCGGGGAGCTGTTTTTT,CASSVVKNRLLITGELFF
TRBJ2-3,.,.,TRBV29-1,TGCAGCGTTGAAGGTGAGCGGCGCACAGATACGCAGTATTTT,CSVEGERRTDTQYF
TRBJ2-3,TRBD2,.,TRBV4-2,TGTGCCAGCAGCCAAGGCGGGAGGGAGGATACGCAGTATTTT,CASSQGGREDTQYF
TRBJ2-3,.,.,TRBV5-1,TGCGCCACCTCTTATTCAGATACGCAGTATTTT,CATSYSDTQYF
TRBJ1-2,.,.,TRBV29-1,TGCAGCGTCGCCCTAGGGGATAACTATGGCTACACCTTC,CSVALGDNYGYTF
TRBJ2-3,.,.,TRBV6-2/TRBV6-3,TGTGCCAGCAGTTCGACATCGACTAGTCGCACAGATACGCAGTATTTT,CASSSTSTSRTDTQYF
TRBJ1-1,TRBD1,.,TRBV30,TGTGCCTGGAGATCGAGGACAGGGAGGACTGAAGCTTTCTTT,CAWRSRTGRTEAFF
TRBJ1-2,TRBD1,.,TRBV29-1,TGCAGCGTTGATTACACCGGACAGGGAGATGGCTACACCTTC,CSVDYTGQGDGYTF
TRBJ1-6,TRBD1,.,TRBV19,TGTGCCAGTAGTCCCACAGGGGGCTATAATTCACCCCTCCACTTT,CASSPTGGYNSPLHF
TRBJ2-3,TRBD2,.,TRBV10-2,TGCGCCAGCGCGATCACTAGCGGGGGGGCGGCAGATACGCAGTATTTT,CASAITSGGAADTQYF
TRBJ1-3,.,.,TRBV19,TGTGCCAGTAGTATTGGCCTGAACTCTGGAAACACCATATATTTT,CASSIGLNSGNTIYF
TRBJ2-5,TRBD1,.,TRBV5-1,TGCGCCAGCAGCCGTCGGACAGGGCAAGAGACCCAGTACTTC,CASSRRTGQETQYF
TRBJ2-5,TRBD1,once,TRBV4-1,TGCGCCAGCAGCCAGCCCGGGACAGGGGGCAGGACCCAGTACTTC,CASSQPGTGGRTQYF
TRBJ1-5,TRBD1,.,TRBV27,TGTGCCAGCAGTTTCTCCGGGACAGGGGTTCGACAGCCCCAGCATTTT,CASSFSGTGVRQPQHF
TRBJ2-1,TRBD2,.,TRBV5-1,TGCGCCAGCAGTACACTAGCGGGGGGCAATGAGCAGTTCTTC,CASSTLAGGNEQFF
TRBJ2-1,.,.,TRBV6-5,TGTGCCAGCAGTTCGGACAGCCGCGAGCAGTTCTTC,CASSSDSREQFF
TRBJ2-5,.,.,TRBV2,TGTGCCAGCACCCCGGAGTCAGAGACCCAGTACTTC,CASTPESETQYF
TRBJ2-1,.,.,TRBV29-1,TGCAGCGTTTCGGTGGGAGCGGCCTACAATGAGCAGTTCTTC,CSVSVGAAYNEQFF
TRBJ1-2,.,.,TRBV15,TGTGCCACCAGCAGAGATCCGAACGCAGTCTATGGCTACACCTTC,CATSRDPNAVYGYTF
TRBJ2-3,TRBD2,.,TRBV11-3,TGTGCCAGTTCTCGGGCTAGCGGGATTGCAGATACGCAGTATTTT,CASSRASGIADTQYF
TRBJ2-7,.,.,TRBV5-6,TGTGCCAGCAGCTTGGGTCGGGACACAAAAGCCTACGAGCAGTACTTC,CASSLGRDTKAYEQYF
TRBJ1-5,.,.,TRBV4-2,TGTGCCAGCAGCCACCCCCGAGGTTGGCCCCAGCATTTT,CASSHPRGWPQHF
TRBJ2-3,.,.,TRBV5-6,TGTGCCAGCAGCTTGGTTGCGGGGCCCCTGAATACGCAGTATTTT,CASSLVAGPLNTQYF
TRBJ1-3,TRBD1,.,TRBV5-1,TGCGCCAGCCAGACAGGGGGCTCTGGAAACACCATATATTTT,CASQTGGSGNTIYF
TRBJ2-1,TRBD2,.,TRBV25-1,TGTGCCAGCAGGATAGCGGGAGGGGTCAATGAGCAGTTCTTC,CASRIAGGVNEQFF
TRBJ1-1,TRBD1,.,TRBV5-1,TGCGCCAGCAGCATGACAGGGGAAGCTTTCTTT,CASSMTGEAFF
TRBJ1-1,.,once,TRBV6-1,TGTGCCAGCAGTGAGGACAGAATGAACACTGAAGCTTTCTTT,CASSEDRMNTEAFF